Reported below is one TCR beta chain. Its antigen is not known. This record belongs to a study of cytomegalovirus exposure and HLA in healthy donors. Points from the study as a whole: The productive fraction for most TCR beta V segments was about 87% or about 30% in an earlier analysis. Presence/absence comparisons presumed near-even sequencing depth among donors. In a later analysis, TCR beta V- and J-gene trimming showed a link to a missense DCLRE1C variant.

60 Vbeta and 13 Jbeta primers were used in PCR. Only in-frame clones appear in the TCRdb table, and some are missing; sequencing was by immunoSEQ multiplex PCR. The table shows over 150,000 clones, with 80% occurring only once. CDR3 length equals 17 residues. With V trimmed by 4 bases and J by 1 base, 9 bases remained unmatched. The germline gives CDR1 LNHDA, CDR2 SQIVND (reference sequence). The sequence was obtained from a young man in good health and CMV-seropositive. Sequencing used PBMCs. V usage is TRBV19 and J usage is TRBJ1-4; 7 bases fit TRBD1. The CDR3 DNA reads as TGTGCCAGTAGTACGTCATTCACAGGGGAAACTAATGAAAAACTGTTTTTT. As protein: CASSTSFTGETNEKLFF.